This T cell receptor beta chain is drawn from a study of OX40 agonist ivuxolimab in advanced cancers. Turning to the study itself: Head and neck, renal cell, melanoma or hepatocellular carcinoma were the cancers that dose-escalation patients had. Earlier anti-PD-1, anti-PD-L1 or anti-CTLA-4 therapy was permitted; 30% to 45% had received some. Study results and limitations: Blood T cells, both CD4+ and CD8+, expanded clonally by week 6 at 0.1 to 3.0 mg/kg. In CD8+ T cells, expanded clones were on average more numerous than in CD4+.

Here immunoSEQ multiplex PCR was the method, and the copy in TCRdb shows in-frame clones only, minus some. The data contain roughly 84,000 clones, about 84% of them singletons. By share of the sample, this clone is medium-sized. What it recognizes is unknown. The origin of this receptor is an adult with an advanced solid tumor such as melanoma, head and neck, liver or kidney cancer. The sequences come from CD4+ or CD8+ T cells sorted from blood, collected in a trial of the OX40 agonist ivuxolimab.

As DNA, the CDR3 is TGTGCCAGCAGTGAAGTAGCGGGGGGCACAGATACGCAGTATTTT. Its protein is CASSEVAGGTDTQYF. This rearrangement joins TRBV6-1 to TRBJ2-3, with TRBD2 matching 9 bases. From germline, CDR1 is MNHNS and CDR2 SASEGT. The CDR3 extends over 15 amino acids. Unmatched junction bases numbered 0, after V lost 1 base and J lost 1 base.